This T cell receptor beta chain is drawn from a study of breast tumors, draining lymph nodes, adjacent tissues. Study-wide results and caveats: Compared with basal-like, luminal-like tumors shared significantly more repertoire with nontumor tissue. Compared with lymph nodes, tumors were less diverse; compared with nontumor tissue, more. Tumor T cell lymph node origin was a supported hypothesis, not proven. The data were judged consistent with most tumor T cells coming from lymph node and expanding in tumor.

The CDR3 consists of 15 residues. The germline V gene encodes CDR1 MDHEN and CDR2 SYDVKM. The J segment lost 2 bases and the V segment lost 8 bases, leaving 9 bases of the junction unmatched. Axillary draining lymph nodes of breast cancer patients supplied the node samples. This clonotype showed up many times. The antigen remains unidentified. Using its own MiXCR run on the multiplex PCR reads, TCRdb lists one record per CDR3 protein. The data hold some 100,000 distinct CDR3 sequences, with approximately 21% observed a single time. The sample consisted of axillary lymph node tissue. The rearrangement joins TRBV28 to TRBJ2-7, with 10 positions matching TRBD2. The receptor comes from a female donor with breast cancer. Some clones in this sample may be carry-over from other donors' samples. This chain's CDR3 is CASDTGAGGPYEQYF. For the CDR3, the DNA is TGTGCCAGCGACACGGGAGCGGGAGGGCCCTACGAGCAGTACTTC.